The 17 T cell receptor beta chains in this list originate from one sample, sequenced in a study of beta chain features in type 1 diabetes. Sequencing targeted expressed TCRB transcripts, as all isolated RNA had been reverse transcribed. Profiled with immunoSEQ multiplex PCR; TCRdb holds only in-frame clones, not every one. The table records some 160,000 clones, approximately 9% of them present only once. Sequencing used central memory CD4+ T cells from blood. The receptors were sampled from a woman younger than 30 in good health.

The chain joins TRBV7-2 to TRBJ2-3; 9 bases fit TRBD2. The CDR3 consists of 15 residues. CDR1 is SGHTA and CDR2 is FQGNSA in the germline V gene. J gave up 3 bases and V 5 bases, and 6 bases lay outside the gene matches. The CDR3 DNA reads TGTGCCAGCAGCCCCTTGGCGGGGGGGACAGATACGCAGTATTTT. This gives the protein CASSPLAGGTDTQYF.

The V and J genes are TRBV11-2 and TRBJ2-1; 9 nucleotides align to TRBD1. Germline assignment: CDR1 SGHAT and CDR2 FQNNGV. The V gene end was trimmed by 5 bases and the J gene end by 4 bases; junction bases not matched to a gene: 18. This CDR3 is built from 19 residues. DNA of the CDR3: TGTGCCAGCAGCCCCCGGACAGGGGCCAATTCAGCGCCTTACAATGAGCAGTTCTTC. Translating it yields CASSPRTGANSAPYNEQFF.

This clone came up a few times. Other DNA sequences in this specimen translate into the identical CDR3. V usage is TRBV7-2 and J usage is TRBJ2-5; 7 nucleotides line up with TRBD2. CDR3 length equals 16 residues. The J segment lost 5 bases and the V segment lost 5 bases, leaving 14 bases of the junction unmatched. Germline values: CDR1 SGHTA, CDR2 FQGNSA. The CDR3 is CASSPGGAGVGETQYF. CDR3 nucleotides: TGTGCCAGCAGCCCCGGAGGGGCGGGAGTGGGGGAGACCCAGTACTTC.

This chain uses TRBV27 with TRBJ2-1; 10 nucleotides line up with TRBD1. Germline lookup yields CDR1 MNHEY and CDR2 SMNVEV (reference sequence). This CDR3 spans 14 amino acids. The junction had 13 bases not matched to a gene; V was cut back by 10 bases and J by 10 bases. This chain's CDR3 is CATQRQGAQGEQFF. The CDR3 nucleotides read TGTGCCACCCAGAGACAGGGGGCCCAGGGCGAGCAGTTCTTC.

The V call is TRBV25-1, the J call TRBJ1-4; a possible D gene is TRBD1 (5 bases). V was shortened by 3 bases and J by 7 bases, with 9 bases between the two germline ends. Germline V gives CDR1 MGHDK, CDR2 SYGVNS. The CDR3 consists of 13 residues. The CDR3 region has the DNA TGTGCCAGCAGTGATGCGGGACGTGAAAAACTGTTTTTT. As protein: CASSDAGREKLFF.

The chain joins TRBV9 to TRBJ2-5; a possible D gene is TRBD2 (6 bases). The CDR3 is made up of 14 amino acids. Trimming cost V 3 bases and J 0 bases, with 9 bases left between them. Germline CDR1 SGDLS, CDR2 YYNGEE. The CDR3 here is CASSGRDYQETQYF. CDR3 nucleotide sequence: TGTGCCAGCAGCGGCCGGGACTACCAAGAGACCCAGTACTTC.

This clone has just a few counts. The chain employs TRBV12-5 and TRBJ1-3; D unresolved. The CDR3 sequence is 13 residues long. Looked up from germline, CDR1 is LGHNT and CDR2 is FRNRAP. The V end lost 5 bases, the J end lost 4 bases, and 9 bases lay between the germline ends. CDR3 region: CASGLFEGNTIYF. The CDR3 DNA is TGTGCTAGTGGTCTCTTCGAGGGAAACACCATATATTTT.

The rearrangement uses TRBV30 and TRBJ2-7; TRBD2 matches at 7 bases. Germline CDR1 is GTSNPN and CDR2 is SVGIG (reference sequence). The CDR3 runs to 13 residues. J gave up 2 bases and V 8 bases, and 9 bases lay outside the gene matches. In DNA form, the CDR3 reads TGTGCCGGGTTGTCCAGCGGGACCTACGAGCAGTACTTC. Residues: CAGLSSGTYEQYF.

The CDR3 spells CASSLNPSGGPDTQYF. For the CDR3, the DNA is TGTGCCAGCAGCTTAAATCCTAGCGGGGGGCCAGATACGCAGTATTTT. The genes are TRBV7-2 and TRBJ2-3, with 11 nucleotides matching TRBD2. Unmatched junction bases numbered 5, after V lost 2 bases and J lost 4 bases. Germline V CDR1 and CDR2: SGHTA, FQGNSA. CDR3 length equals 16 residues. The whole variable domain, filled in from reference TRBV7-2 and TRBJ2-3, reads GAGVSQSPSNKVTEKGKDVELRCDPISGHTALYWYRQSLGQGLEFLIYFQGNSAPDKSGLPSDRFSAERTGGSVSTLTIQRTQQEDSAVYLCASSLNPSGGPDTQYFGPGTRLTVL.

This chain connects TRBV5-5 to TRBJ1-3; possibly TRBD1 for D (5 bases). Germline CDR1 and CDR2: SGHKS and YYEKEE (reference sequence). Trimming stripped 4 bases from V and 1 base from J, with 12 bases between. The CDR3 covers 15 residues. The CDR3, as DNA: TGTGCCAGCAGCCCACTCGGGGGTTCTGGAAACACCATATATTTT. Residues: CASSPLGGSGNTIYF.

The CDR3 protein is CASSLSSDRGLYEQYF. CDR3 nucleotides: TGTGCCAGCAGCTTATCGAGTGACAGGGGGTTGTACGAGCAGTACTTC. The V gene is TRBV7-2, the J gene TRBJ2-7, with 9 nucleotides matching TRBD1. Germline V gene lookup returns CDR1 SGHTA and CDR2 FQGNSA. With 2 bases clipped from V and 4 bases from J, the junction kept 9 bases outside the gene matches. CDR3 size: 16 residues.

The sample holds a few counts of this clone. The V call is TRBV29-1, the J call TRBJ1-1; D unresolved. Germline lookup yields CDR1 SQVTM and CDR2 ANQGSEA. V dropped 7 bases and J dropped 0 bases, with 9 bases sitting between them. The CDR3 consists of 12 residues. The DNA for the CDR3 is TGCAGCGGCCTAGATATGAACACTGAAGCTTTCTTT. Protein: CSGLDMNTEAFF.

This clone was recorded a few times. This rearrangement joins TRBV6-6 to TRBJ2-7, with a weak D call TRBD1 (6 bases). V was pared by 2 bases and J by 3 bases, with 11 bases between. The CDR3 has 14 amino acids. CDR1 and CDR2 (germline): MNHNY, SVGAGI (reference sequence). The CDR3 region is CASSYEVRGYEQYF. The CDR3 DNA follows: TGTGCCAGCAGTTACGAGGTCAGGGGCTACGAGCAGTACTTC.

The rearrangement joins TRBV7-2 to TRBJ1-1, with 8 bases identical to TRBD1. CDR3 length: 14 residues. The J segment lost 0 bases and the V segment lost 5 bases, leaving 2 bases of the junction unmatched. Germline CDR1 is SGHTA and CDR2 is FQGNSA. This CDR3 is CASSMDRVNTEAFF. DNA of the CDR3: TGTGCCAGCAGCATGGACAGGGTGAACACTGAAGCTTTCTTT. The full variable domain, in which reference TRBV7-2 and TRBJ1-1 provide the parts outside the CDR3, is GAGVSQSPSNKVTEKGKDVELRCDPISGHTALYWYRQSLGQGLEFLIYFQGNSAPDKSGLPSDRFSAERTGGSVSTLTIQRTQQEDSAVYLCASSMDRVNTEAFFGQGTRLTVV.

This clone showed up just a few times. This chain uses TRBV5-1 with TRBJ1-1, with 10 bases lining up with TRBD1. J lost 0 bases, V lost 2 bases, and 4 bases had no gene match. The V gene's germline CDR1 is SGHRS and CDR2 YFSETQ. This CDR3 region has 16 residues. The CDR3, as DNA: TGCGCCAGCAGCTTTAGGACAGGGGGGATGAACACTGAAGCTTTCTTT. It is translated as CASSFRTGGMNTEAFF.

This clone was recorded a few times. The chain joins TRBV4-2 to TRBJ2-7; maybe TRBD2 (5 bases). There are 13 residues in the CDR3. Trimming stripped 1 base from V and 6 bases from J, with 10 bases between. Germline V gene data show CDR1 as LGHNA and CDR2 as YNFKEQ. The CDR3, as DNA: TGTGCCAGCAGCCAAGTGGGAGAAGGCGAGCAGTACTTC. Translation gives CASSQVGEGEQYF.

This clone was recorded only once. This sequence joins TRBV4-2 and TRBJ1-6, with D possibly matching TRBD1 (5 bases). V was clipped by 1 base and J by 7 bases, with 8 bases between them. CDR3 size: 14 residues. Per the germline V gene, CDR1 is LGHNA and CDR2 is YNFKEQ. The CDR3 loop is CASSQGQLNSPLHF. CDR3 DNA: TGTGCCAGCAGCCAAGGACAGTTAAATTCACCCCTCCACTTT.